Listed below are T cell receptor beta chains from one sample, sequenced in a study of T cell repertoires in cytomegalovirus infection. Via MiXCR, TCRdb re-called the reads, giving one row per CDR3 protein. The sample records hundreds of thousands of distinct CDR3 sequences, roughly 35% being singletons. Sequencing used PBMCs. These receptor sequences come from a human donor in good health (CMV status not recorded). Some clones in this sample may be carry-over from other donors' samples. Each CDR3 is given with its conserved first and last residue. The order of the fields is V gene, clone size, D gene, J gene, CDR3 protein, CDR3 DNA. The D gene is left open where the match is weak. Rows may omit the clone size; those that give it use once, few, many or a size class.

v_call: TRBV27; clone_size: few; d_call: TRBD1; j_call: TRBJ2-1; cdr3_aa: CASSHQNMDRPNEQFF; cdr3_nt: TGTGCCAGCAGCCACCAGAACATGGACAGGCCCAATGAGCAGTTCTTC
v_call: TRBV6-8; clone_size: -; d_call: -; j_call: TRBJ1-5; cdr3_aa: CASSSSPTELNQPQHF; cdr3_nt: TGTGCCAGCAGTTCCAGCCCTACAGAGCTAAATCAGCCCCAGCATTTT
v_call: TRBV6-6; clone_size: few; d_call: -; j_call: TRBJ1-5; cdr3_aa: CASSYASQNQPQHF; cdr3_nt: TGTGCCAGCAGTTACGCCAGCCAGAATCAGCCCCAGCATTTT
v_call: TRBV6-4; clone_size: -; d_call: -; j_call: TRBJ2-1; cdr3_aa: CASSDRERDEQFF; cdr3_nt: TGTGCCAGCAGTGACCGGGAGAGGGATGAGCAGTTCTTC
v_call: TRBV29-1; clone_size: -; d_call: TRBD2; j_call: TRBJ2-5; cdr3_aa: CSVETSGGLQETQYF; cdr3_nt: TGCAGCGTTGAAACTAGCGGGGGTCTACAAGAGACCCAGTACTTC
v_call: TRBV7-2; clone_size: few; d_call: TRBD2; j_call: TRBJ2-7; cdr3_aa: CASSKSGTSGTYEQYF; cdr3_nt: TGTGCCAGCAGCAAGAGCGGGACTAGCGGAACCTACGAGCAGTACTTC
v_call: TRBV4-3; clone_size: -; d_call: -; j_call: TRBJ2-2; cdr3_aa: CASSQDRGYGELFF; cdr3_nt: TGCGCCAGCAGCCAAGATAGGGGCTACGGGGAGCTGTTTTTT
v_call: TRBV11-2; clone_size: -; d_call: -; j_call: TRBJ2-5; cdr3_aa: CASSMTTAQETQYF; cdr3_nt: TGTGCCAGCAGCATGACGACGGCGCAAGAGACCCAGTACTTC
v_call: TRBV7-2; clone_size: many; d_call: TRBD2; j_call: TRBJ2-3; cdr3_aa: CASSRPRLAGGLRTDTQYF; cdr3_nt: TGTGCCAGCAGCCGGCCGCGGCTAGCGGGGGGCCTCCGAACAGATACGCAGTATTTT
v_call: TRBV30; clone_size: -; d_call: -; j_call: TRBJ1-1; cdr3_aa: CAWSSRLNTEAFF; cdr3_nt: TGTGCCTGGAGTAGCAGGTTGAACACTGAAGCTTTCTTT
v_call: TRBV29-1; clone_size: few; d_call: -; j_call: TRBJ2-3; cdr3_aa: CSVEDAYRTGFLGDTQYF; cdr3_nt: TGCAGCGTTGAAGACGCGTACCGAACAGGGTTTCTTGGAGATACGCAGTATTTT
v_call: TRBV12-3/TRBV12-4; clone_size: few; d_call: TRBD1; j_call: TRBJ1-2; cdr3_aa: CASSPGGPYYGYTF; cdr3_nt: TGTGCCAGCAGCCCAGGGGGCCCGTACTATGGCTACACCTTC
v_call: TRBV7-8; clone_size: few; d_call: TRBD1; j_call: TRBJ2-1; cdr3_aa: CASSLAFHRGYSMGSYNEQFF; cdr3_nt: TGTGCCAGCAGCTTAGCGTTTCACAGGGGGTACAGCATGGGGTCCTACAATGAGCAGTTCTTC
v_call: TRBV27; clone_size: -; d_call: -; j_call: TRBJ1-5; cdr3_aa: CASSNPRTNQPQHF; cdr3_nt: TGTGCCAGCAGTAATCCCCGGACTAATCAGCCCCAGCATTTT
v_call: TRBV20-1; clone_size: few; d_call: -; j_call: TRBJ1-1; cdr3_aa: CSAVPGGHQNTEAFF; cdr3_nt: TGCAGTGCCGTCCCGGGGGGACATCAGAACACTGAAGCTTTCTTT
v_call: TRBV19; clone_size: -; d_call: -; j_call: TRBJ1-1; cdr3_aa: CASSPTGGDTFSLQRTEAFF; cdr3_nt: TGTGCCAGTAGCCCCACCGGGGGGGACACCTTTTCCTTGCAGAGGACTGAAGCTTTCTTT